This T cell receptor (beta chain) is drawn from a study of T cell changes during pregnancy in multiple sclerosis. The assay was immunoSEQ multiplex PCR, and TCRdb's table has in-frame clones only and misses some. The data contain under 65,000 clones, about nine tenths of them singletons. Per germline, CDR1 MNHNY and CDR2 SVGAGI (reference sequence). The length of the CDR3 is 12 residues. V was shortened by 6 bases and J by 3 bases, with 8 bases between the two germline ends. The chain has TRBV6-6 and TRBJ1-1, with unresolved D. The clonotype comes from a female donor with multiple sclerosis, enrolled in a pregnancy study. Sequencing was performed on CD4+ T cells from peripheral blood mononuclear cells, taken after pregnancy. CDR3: CASRQPDTEAFF. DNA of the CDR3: TGTGCCAGCAGGCAACCGGACACTGAAGCTTTCTTT.